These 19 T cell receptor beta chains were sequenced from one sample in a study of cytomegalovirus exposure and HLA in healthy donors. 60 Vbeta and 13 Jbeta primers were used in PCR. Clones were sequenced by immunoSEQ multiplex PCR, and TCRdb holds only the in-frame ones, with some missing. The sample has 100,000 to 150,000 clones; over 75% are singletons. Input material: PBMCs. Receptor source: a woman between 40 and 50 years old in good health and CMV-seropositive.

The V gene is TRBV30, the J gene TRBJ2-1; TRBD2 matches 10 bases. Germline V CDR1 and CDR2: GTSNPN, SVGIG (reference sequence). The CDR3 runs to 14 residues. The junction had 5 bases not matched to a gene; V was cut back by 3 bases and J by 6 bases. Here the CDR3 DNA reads TGTGCCTGGAGCTCCGGGACTAGCGTCAATGAGCAGTTCTTC. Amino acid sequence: CAWSSGTSVNEQFF.

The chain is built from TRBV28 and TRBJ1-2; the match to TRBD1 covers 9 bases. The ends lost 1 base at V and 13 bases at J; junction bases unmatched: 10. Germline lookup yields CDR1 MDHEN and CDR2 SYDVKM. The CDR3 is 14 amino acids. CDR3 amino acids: CASSLSGTGTDSTF. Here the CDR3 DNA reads TGTGCCAGCAGTTTATCGGGGACAGGGACCGATAGCACCTTC.

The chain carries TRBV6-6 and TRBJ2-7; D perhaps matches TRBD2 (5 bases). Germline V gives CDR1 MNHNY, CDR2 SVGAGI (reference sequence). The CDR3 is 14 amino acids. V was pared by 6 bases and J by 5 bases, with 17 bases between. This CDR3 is CASRTDLRVHEQYF. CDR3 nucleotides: TGTGCCAGCAGAACGGACTTGAGGGTCCACGAGCAGTACTTC.

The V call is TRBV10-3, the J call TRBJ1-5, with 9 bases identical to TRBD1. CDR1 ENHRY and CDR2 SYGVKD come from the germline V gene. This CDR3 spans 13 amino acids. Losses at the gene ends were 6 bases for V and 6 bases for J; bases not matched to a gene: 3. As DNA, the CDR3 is TGTGCCATCAGGGGACAGGGCAGTCAGCCCCAGCATTTT. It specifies CAIRGQGSQPQHF.

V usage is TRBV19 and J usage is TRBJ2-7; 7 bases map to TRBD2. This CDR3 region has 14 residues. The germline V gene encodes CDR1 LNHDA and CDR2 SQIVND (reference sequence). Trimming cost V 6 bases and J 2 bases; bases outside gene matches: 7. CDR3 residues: CASSPKGTTYEQYF. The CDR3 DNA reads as TGTGCCAGTAGCCCCAAGGGGACTACCTACGAGCAGTACTTC.

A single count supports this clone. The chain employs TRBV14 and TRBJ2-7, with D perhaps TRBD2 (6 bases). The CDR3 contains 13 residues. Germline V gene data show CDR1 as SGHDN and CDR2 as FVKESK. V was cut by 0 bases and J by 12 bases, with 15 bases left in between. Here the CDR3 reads CASSQESPGEVYF. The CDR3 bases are TGTGCCAGCAGCCAAGAAAGCCCGGGAGAGGTGTACTTC.

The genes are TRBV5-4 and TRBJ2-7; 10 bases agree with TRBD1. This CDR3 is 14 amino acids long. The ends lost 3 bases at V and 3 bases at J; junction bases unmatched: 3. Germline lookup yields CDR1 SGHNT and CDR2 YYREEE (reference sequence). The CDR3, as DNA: TGTGCCAGCAGCTGGGGGACAGGGGACTACGAGCAGTACTTC. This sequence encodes CASSWGTGDYEQYF.

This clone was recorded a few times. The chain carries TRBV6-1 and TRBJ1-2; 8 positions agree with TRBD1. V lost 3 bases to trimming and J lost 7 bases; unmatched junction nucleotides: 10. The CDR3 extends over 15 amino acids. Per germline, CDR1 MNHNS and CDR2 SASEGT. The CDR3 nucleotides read TGTGCCAGCAGTGAGGGAGACAGGGGTTGGAGTGGCTACACCTTC. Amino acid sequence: CASSEGDRGWSGYTF.

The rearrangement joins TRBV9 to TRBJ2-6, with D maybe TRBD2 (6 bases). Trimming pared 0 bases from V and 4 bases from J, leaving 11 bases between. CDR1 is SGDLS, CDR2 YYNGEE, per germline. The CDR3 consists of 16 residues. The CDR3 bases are TGTGCCAGCAGCGTAGTGGGGGGAGCCGGGGCCAACGTCCTGACTTTC. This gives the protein CASSVVGGAGANVLTF.

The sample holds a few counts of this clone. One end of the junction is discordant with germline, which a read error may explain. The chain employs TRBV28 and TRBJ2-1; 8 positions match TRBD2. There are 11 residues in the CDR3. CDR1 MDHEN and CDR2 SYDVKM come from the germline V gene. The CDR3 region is CASSTLAGSVF. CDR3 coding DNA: TGTGCCAGCAGCACATTAGCGGGATCCGTCTTC.

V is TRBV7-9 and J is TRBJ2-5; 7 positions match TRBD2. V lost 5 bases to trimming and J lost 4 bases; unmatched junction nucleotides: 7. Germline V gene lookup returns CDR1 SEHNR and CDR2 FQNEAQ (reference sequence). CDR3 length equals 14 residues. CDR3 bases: TGTGCCAGCAGCCGAGGTTCTAGCGGAGAGACCCAGTACTTC. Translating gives CASSRGSSGETQYF.

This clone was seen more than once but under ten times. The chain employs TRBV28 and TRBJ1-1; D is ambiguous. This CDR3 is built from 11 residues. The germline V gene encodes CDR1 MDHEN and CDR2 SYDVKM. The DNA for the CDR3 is TGTGTATTATTCTCGAACACTGAAGCTTTCTTT. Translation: CVLFSNTEAFF.

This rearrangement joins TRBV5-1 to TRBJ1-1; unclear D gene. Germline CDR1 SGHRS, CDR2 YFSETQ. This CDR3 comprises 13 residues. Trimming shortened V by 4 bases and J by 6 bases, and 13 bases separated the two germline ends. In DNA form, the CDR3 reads TGCGCCAGCAGCCTCCGGGGAGGGCCTGAAGCTTTCTTT. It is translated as CASSLRGGPEAFF.

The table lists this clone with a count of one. The CDR3 spells CASSLVGKEAYEQYF. CDR3 nucleotides: TGTGCCAGCAGTTTGGTGGGGAAGGAGGCCTACGAGCAGTACTTC. The J gene is TRBJ2-7, the V gene TRBV7-8; the D gene is possibly TRBD2 (5 bases). Germline V gene data show CDR1 as SGHVS and CDR2 as FQNEAQ. This CDR3 spans 15 amino acids. V lost 6 bases and J 2 bases, leaving 17 bases between the germline ends.

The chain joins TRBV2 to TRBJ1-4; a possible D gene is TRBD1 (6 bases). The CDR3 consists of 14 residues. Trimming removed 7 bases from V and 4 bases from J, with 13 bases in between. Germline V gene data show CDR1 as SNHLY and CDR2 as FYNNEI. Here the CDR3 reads CASNIGQFNEKLFF. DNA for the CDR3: TGTGCCAGCAACATCGGACAGTTTAATGAAAAACTGTTTTTT.

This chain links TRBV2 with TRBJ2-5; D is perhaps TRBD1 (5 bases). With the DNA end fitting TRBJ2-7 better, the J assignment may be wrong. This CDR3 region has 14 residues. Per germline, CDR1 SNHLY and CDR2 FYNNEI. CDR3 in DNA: TGTGCCAGCAAGGGGCAGGTCCGCTCCTACGAGCAGTACTTC. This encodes CASKGQVRSYEQYF.

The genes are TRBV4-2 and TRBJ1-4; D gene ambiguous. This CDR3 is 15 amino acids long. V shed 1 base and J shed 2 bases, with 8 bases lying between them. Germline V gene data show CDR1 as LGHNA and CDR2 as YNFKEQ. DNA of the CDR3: TGTGCCAGCAGCCAAGCGGGTGAGACTAATGAAAAACTGTTTTTT. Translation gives CASSQAGETNEKLFF.

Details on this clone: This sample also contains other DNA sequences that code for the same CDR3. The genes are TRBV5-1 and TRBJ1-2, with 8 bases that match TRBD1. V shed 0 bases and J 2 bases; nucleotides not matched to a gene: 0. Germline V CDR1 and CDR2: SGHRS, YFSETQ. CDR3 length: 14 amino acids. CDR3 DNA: TGCGCCAGCAGCTTGGGGGACAGGAACTATGGCTACACCTTC. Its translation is CASSLGDRNYGYTF.

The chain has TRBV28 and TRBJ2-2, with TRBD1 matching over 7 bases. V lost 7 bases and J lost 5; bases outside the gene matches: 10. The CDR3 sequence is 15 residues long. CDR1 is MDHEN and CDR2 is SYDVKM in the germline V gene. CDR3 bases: TGTGCCAGCACCCTACAGGGGCGCTGGACCGGGGAGCTGTTTTTT. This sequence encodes CASTLQGRWTGELFF.